This TCR beta chain was sequenced during a study of T cell repertoires in cytomegalovirus infection. Study-level information: Both recently identified HLA-C-restricted and well-studied HLA-B-restricted CMV epitopes were used in the study. Public TCR beta signatures provided an indication of both CMV infection and a matching HLA type.

CDR3 length: 16 residues. Germline assignment: CDR1 LGHNA and CDR2 YSLEER. Germline trimming cut 0 bases from V and 7 bases from J; bases unmatched to any gene: 11. Study-wide points: Predominance within the ex vivo response was attributable to HLA-C-restricted CMV-specific TCR beta clonotypes. Identification of carriers of CMV plus the relevant HLA was achieved through cumulative public TCR beta family frequency.

This clonotype was seen a handful of times. Its antigen is unidentified. TCRdb independently ran MiXCR on the reads; one entry per CDR3 protein. The sample lists 650,000 to 850,000 distinct CDR3 sequences, 25% to 35% seen once, with around 13% in the top ten. The material was cultured CD8+ T cells from PBMCs, obtained from culture after CMV antigen stimulation. The sequence was obtained from a human donor in good health (CMV status not recorded). Some clones in this sample may be carry-over from other donors' samples. The V and J genes are TRBV4-3 and TRBJ2-5; TRBD1 matches at 7 bases. DNA for the CDR3: TGCGCCAGCAGCCAAGACTTCGAGGGGGCAGGGGGGACCCAGTACTTC. Residues: CASSQDFEGAGGTQYF.